Below are 7 T cell receptor beta chains sequenced from a single sample in a study of early T cells in non-severe SARS-CoV-2 infection. Via MiXCR, TCRdb re-called the 5' RACE reads, giving one row per CDR3 protein. The table includes under 85,000 distinct CDR3 sequences, more than 4% detected once. The source material was whole blood, sampled at baseline. All receptors come from an adult who was a healthcare worker with PCR-confirmed SARS-CoV-2 infection or an uninfected control (not recorded which).

The J gene is TRBJ1-3, the V gene TRBV12-3 or TRBV12-4; D is possibly TRBD1 (6 bases). Trimming removed 4 bases at V and 0 bases at J, with 10 bases between. The CDR3 loop spans 15 amino acids. The CDR3 nucleotides read TGTGCCAGCAGTTCCCAGGGGAGCTCTGGAAACACCATATATTTT. Translated, it gives CASSSQGSSGNTIYF.

V usage is TRBV20-1 and J usage is TRBJ2-2; 7 nucleotides align to TRBD1. The CDR3 loop spans 12 amino acids. With V trimmed by 6 bases and J by 5 bases, 3 bases remained unmatched. Germline V gene sequence: CDR1 DFQATT, CDR2 SNEGSKA (reference sequence). The chain's CDR3 is CSAQTGTGELFF. The DNA of the CDR3 is TGCAGTGCCCAGACAGGGACCGGGGAGCTGTTTTTT.

This clonotype showed up many times. V is TRBV7-3 and J is TRBJ2-2; D is possibly TRBD2 (5 bases). The CDR3 loop spans 15 amino acids. Germline V gene lookup returns CDR1 SGHTA and CDR2 FQGTGA. V was trimmed by 5 bases and J by 1 base, leaving 11 bases between them. The CDR3 protein is CASSPAVLNTGELFF. The CDR3 coding sequence is TGTGCCAGCAGCCCAGCGGTACTGAACACCGGGGAGCTGTTTTTT.

The V gene is TRBV27, the J gene TRBJ2-7; D may be TRBD2 (6 bases). Per germline, CDR1 MNHEY and CDR2 SMNVEV (reference sequence). The CDR3 is made up of 11 amino acids. V lost 5 bases to trimming and J lost 6 bases, with 8 bases between them. The CDR3 DNA reads TGTGCCAGCAGTCACGGGAGCGAGCAGTACTTC. It encodes CASSHGSEQYF.

This clonotype came up many times. The DNA for the CDR3 is TGTGCCAGCAGTCCCAGGGGTGGCGGTAATTCACCCCTCCACTTT. This encodes CASSPRGGGNSPLHF. The chain links TRBV12-3 or TRBV12-4 to TRBJ1-6, with D tentatively TRBD1 (6 bases). The CDR3 totals 15 residues. V lost 5 bases and J 6 bases, leaving 14 bases between the germline ends.

The DNA of the CDR3 is TGTGCCAGCAGCCAAGATTTAAGGGGCGACTATGGCTACACCTTC. Its protein product is CASSQDLRGDYGYTF. The chain links TRBV4-2 to TRBJ1-2, with D possibly TRBD1 on 5 matching bases. V dropped 0 bases and J dropped 3 bases, with 11 bases sitting between them. Germline lookup yields CDR1 LGHNA and CDR2 YNFKEQ. This CDR3 contains 15 residues.

The CDR3: CSVQGTGRSGELFF. CDR3 bases: TGCAGCGTTCAAGGGACAGGGCGATCCGGGGAGCTGTTTTTT. The V gene is TRBV29-1, the J gene TRBJ2-2; TRBD1 aligns across 9 bases. CDR1 and CDR2 from the germline V gene are SQVTM and ANQGSEA. CDR3 length: 14 residues. The J segment lost 6 bases and the V segment lost 5 bases, leaving 7 bases of the junction unmatched.